The 13 T cell receptor beta chains given below trace back to one sample, sequenced in a study of control samples from healthy donors and cancer patients. This table comes from immunoSEQ multiplex PCR, and its TCRdb copy is limited to in-frame clones, with some not included. Here the sample spans 40,000 to 50,000 clones, approximately 94% being singletons. The sequencing input was blood. The origin of the receptors is a man between 60 and 75 years old in good health.

The CDR3 region has the DNA TGTGCCAGTAGTATAACAACTTTGGGGACCGGGGAGCTGTTTTTT. It encodes CASSITTLGTGELFF. The chain uses TRBV19 and TRBJ2-2; D unresolved. Per germline, CDR1 LNHDA and CDR2 SQIVND (reference sequence). Trimming shortened V by 2 bases and J by 5 bases, and 12 bases separated the two germline ends. The CDR3 is 15 amino acids.

The chain joins TRBV5-1 to TRBJ1-2, with D perhaps matching TRBD1 (5 bases). V was pared by 0 bases and J by 1 base, with 16 bases between. The CDR3 spans 17 residues. Germline V lookup: CDR1 SGHRS, CDR2 YFSETQ. CDR3 DNA: TGCGCCAGCAGCTTGGGAGGGGCCCGACCCGTTAACTATGGCTACACCTTC. Translating it yields CASSLGGARPVNYGYTF.

This clone was detected once. The chain joins TRBV5-4 to TRBJ2-7, with TRBD2 matching 7 bases. There are 15 residues in the CDR3. V lost 1 base to trimming and J lost 4 bases; unmatched junction nucleotides: 8. Looked up from germline, CDR1 is SGHNT and CDR2 is YYREEE (reference sequence). The CDR3 is CASSLLGGSSYEQYF. The DNA for the CDR3 is TGTGCCAGCAGCTTGTTGGGCGGGAGTAGTTACGAGCAGTACTTC.

The rearrangement links TRBV6-4 to TRBJ1-1, with 7 bases lining up with TRBD1. This CDR3 has 15 residues. Unmatched junction bases numbered 2, after V lost 0 bases and J lost 1 base. CDR1 is MRHNA and CDR2 is SNTAGT in the germline V gene. CDR3 DNA sequence: TGTGCCAGCAGTGACTCGAACAGGGGGAACACTGAAGCTTTCTTT. Protein sequence: CASSDSNRGNTEAFF.

This clone was counted once. The chain carries TRBV9 and TRBJ2-5; TRBD2 matches at 10 bases. This CDR3 is built from 16 residues. J lost 2 bases, V lost 3 bases, and 7 bases had no gene match. The germline V gene encodes CDR1 SGDLS and CDR2 YYNGEE. The CDR3 protein is CASSASGRVLQETQYF. In DNA, the CDR3 is TGTGCCAGCAGCGCGAGCGGGAGGGTCCTACAAGAGACCCAGTACTTC. The complete variable domain, with remaining parts taken from reference TRBV9 and TRBJ2-5, reads DSGVTQTPKHLITATGQRVTLRCSPRSGDLSVYWYQQSLDQGLQFLIQYYNGEERAKGNILERFSAQQFPDLHSELNLSSLELGDSALYFCASSASGRVLQETQYFGPGTRLLVL.

This chain connects TRBV2 to TRBJ1-2; 8 bases line up with TRBD1. CDR3 length equals 13 residues. Germline-derived CDR1 and CDR2 are SNHLY and FYNNEI. V was pared by 6 bases and J by 8 bases, with 8 bases of the junction left unmatched. For the CDR3, the DNA is TGTGCCAGCAGCCCGGACAGGGCGCAGGGCTACACCTTC. Its translation: CASSPDRAQGYTF.

As to this clone: This same CDR3 is encoded by further DNA sequences in the sample. The chain links TRBV7-6 to TRBJ1-1; the D is unclear. The V end lost 2 bases, the J end lost 0 bases, and 10 bases lay between the germline ends. This CDR3 has 15 amino acids. The V gene's germline CDR1 is SGHVS and CDR2 FNYEAQ. The CDR3 DNA is TGTGCCAGCAGCTTACAGGTCCCCCTGAACACTGAAGCTTTCTTT. Its translation: CASSLQVPLNTEAFF.

J is TRBJ2-1 and V is TRBV7-8, with 10 bases fitting TRBD2. V was pared by 5 bases and J by 10 bases, with 8 bases of the junction left unmatched. CDR3 size: 14 residues. Germline assignment: CDR1 SGHVS and CDR2 FQNEAQ. CDR3 nucleotide sequence: TGTGCCAGCAGCGACCTAGCGGGAGTGTCAGAGCAGTTCTTC. It is translated as CASSDLAGVSEQFF.

The chain is built from TRBV3-1 (or the pseudogene TRBV3-2) and TRBJ2-2; 10 nucleotides align to TRBD2. V shed 6 bases and J 1 base; nucleotides not matched to a gene: 2. This CDR3 is built from 15 residues. From germline, CDR1 is LGHDT and CDR2 YNNKEL (reference sequence). CDR3 loop: CASRRTSGNTGELFF. CDR3 nucleotide sequence: TGTGCCAGCAGGCGGACTAGCGGGAACACCGGGGAGCTGTTTTTT.

This chain uses TRBV27 with TRBJ2-2; D remains unclear. Trimming shortened V by 5 bases and J by 3 bases, and 13 bases separated the two germline ends. The CDR3 covers 15 residues. The germline CDR1 and CDR2 sequences are MNHEY and SMNVEV (reference sequence). CDR3 sequence reads: CASSDQDTYTGELFF. The CDR3 DNA reads as TGTGCCAGCAGTGACCAAGACACCTACACCGGGGAGCTGTTTTTT.

The genes are TRBV29-1 and TRBJ2-2; a weak D match, TRBD1 (6 bases). CDR1 is SQVTM, CDR2 ANQGSEA, per germline. CDR3 length equals 13 residues. Trimming shortened V by 6 bases and J by 5 bases, and 13 bases separated the two germline ends. The CDR3 spells CSVGTRGTGELFF. Written as DNA, the CDR3 is TGCAGCGTGGGGACCAGGGGAACCGGGGAGCTGTTTTTT.

The chain is built from TRBV4-2 and TRBJ1-3, with D unclear. Germline V gives CDR1 LGHNA, CDR2 YNFKEQ. The V end was cut by 0 bases, the J end by 0 bases, with 6 bases between. The CDR3 spans 15 residues. CDR3 region: CASSQEDRSGNTIYF. DNA for the CDR3: TGTGCCAGCAGCCAAGAGGACCGCTCTGGAAACACCATATATTTT.

In its sample, this clone was seen once. The chain links TRBV7-2 to TRBJ1-1; no reliable D call. Germline loops: CDR1 SGHTA, CDR2 FQGNSA. V gave up 2 bases and J gave up 0 bases, with 7 bases separating them. This CDR3 region has 14 residues. CDR3 region: CASSLQRVNTEAFF. CDR3 bases: TGTGCCAGCAGCTTACAAAGGGTGAACACTGAAGCTTTCTTT.